The T cell receptor beta chain under discussion was sequenced for a study of tumor-infiltrating lymphocytes in primary liver carcinoma. Study details: Staging placed the tumors at T1-T3 N0M0, and they measured roughly 4.2 to 10 cm across.

From 20-30 mg of unsorted bulk tissue, DNA and RNA were co-extracted together. This clonotype showed up many times. Researchers generated TCR beta cDNA from approximately 500 ng of total RNA, relying on a constant-region primer. Libraries for TCR beta were built through three nested multiplex PCR rounds, which together made up a slightly modified ARM-PCR procedure. A single record per CDR3 protein comes from TCRdb applying MiXCR to the multiplex PCR reads. This sample has more than 100,000 distinct CDR3 sequences, with around 60% found just once. The source material was liver tumor tissue from sampling region 1. Subset indicated: tumor region T1, superior pole. This receptor was obtained from a woman aged 55-70 years with primary liver carcinoma and hepatitis B virus infection.

The CDR3 bases are TGTGCCAGCAGTGGAGTCCTGGCCACGACCTACAATGAGCAGTTCTTC. It codes for CASSGVLATTYNEQFF. The chain is built from TRBV12-3 or TRBV12-4 and TRBJ2-1; D remains unclear. V was cut by 5 bases and J by 2 bases, with 16 bases left in between. This CDR3 has 16 residues.